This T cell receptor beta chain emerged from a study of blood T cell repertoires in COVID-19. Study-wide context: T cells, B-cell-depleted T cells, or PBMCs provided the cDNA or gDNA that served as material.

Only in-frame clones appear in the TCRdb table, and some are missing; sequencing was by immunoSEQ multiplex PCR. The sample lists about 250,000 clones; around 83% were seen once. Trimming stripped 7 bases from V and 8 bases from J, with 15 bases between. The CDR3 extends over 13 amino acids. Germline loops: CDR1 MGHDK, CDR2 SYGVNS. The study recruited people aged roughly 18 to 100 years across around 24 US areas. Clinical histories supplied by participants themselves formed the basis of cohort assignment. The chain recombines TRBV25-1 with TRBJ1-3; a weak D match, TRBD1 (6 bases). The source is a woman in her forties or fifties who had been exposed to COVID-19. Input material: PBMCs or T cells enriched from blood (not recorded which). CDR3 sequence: CASTAGAWDTIYF. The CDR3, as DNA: TGTGCCAGCACCGCAGGGGCGTGGGACACCATATATTTT.